These T cell receptor beta chains were read from a single sample in a study of blood T cell repertoires in COVID-19. Only in-frame clones appear in the TCRdb table, and some are missing; sequencing was by immunoSEQ multiplex PCR. The data hold around 300,000 clones, with 88% observed a single time. The sample comprised PBMCs or T cells enriched from blood (not recorded which). The receptor set was obtained from a woman in her twenties or thirties who had recovered from COVID-19. Both conserved end residues are part of each CDR3. A D gene is named only where the DNA matches it firmly. Only part of the rows carry a size: once, few, many, or a class if the clone is expanded.

abundance	v_gene	d_gene	j_gene	CDR3nt	CDR3aa
.	TRBV13	.	TRBJ1-5	TGTGCCAGCAGCTTAGGCCTTAGGGGGGGGCGAGGAGGCTTGGGCAATCAGCCCCAGCATTTT	CASSLGLRGGRGGLGNQPQHF
.	TRBV19	.	TRBJ1-4	TGTGCCAGTAGTACACAGGGTCGTGCTAATGAAAAACTGTTTTTT	CASSTQGRANEKLFF
once	TRBV21-1	.	TRBJ2-7	TGTGCCAGCACCCTCGACAGGGGATATCACGAGCAGTACTTC	CASTLDRGYHEQYF
.	TRBV11-3	.	TRBJ2-3	TGTGCCAGCAGCCCCGCGGCCTCCACTCGGGATACGCAGTATTTT	CASSPAASTRDTQYF
.	TRBV19	.	TRBJ2-7	TGTGCCAGTAGCGGCTCCTACGAGCAGTACTTC	CASSGSYEQYF
few	TRBV25-1	TRBD1	TRBJ1-4	TGTGCCAGCAGTGAGACAGGGAGGAATGAAAAACTGTTTTTT	CASSETGRNEKLFF
.	TRBV9	.	TRBJ1-2	TGTGCCAGCTGGGGGGGAGGCTATGGCTACACCTTC	CASWGGGYGYTF
once	TRBV9	.	TRBJ1-1	TGTGCCAGCAGCGTAGTTTCGGGTCGAACTGAAGCTTTCTTT	CASSVVSGRTEAFF
.	TRBV7-2	TRBD2	TRBJ2-3	TGTGCCAGCGGACTAGCGGGCTACTCGACAGATACGCAGTATTTT	CASGLAGYSTDTQYF
.	TRBV27	TRBD2	TRBJ2-1	TGTGCCAGCAGTTTACTGATGGCTAGCGGGAGCAATGAGCAGTTCTTC	CASSLLMASGSNEQFF
.	TRBV9	TRBD2	TRBJ2-2	TGTGCCAGCAGCAACGCTCCAAGGCCTTGGCGGGAGGATCTAAACACCGGGGAGCTGTTTTTT	CASSNAPRPWREDLNTGELFF
.	TRBV7-2	.	TRBJ1-2	TGTGCCAGCAGCTTATTGACAGTTAACTATGGCTACACCTTC	CASSLLTVNYGYTF
.	TRBV11-3	.	TRBJ2-1	TGTGCCAGCAGGGCGGGGACCTCGAGCTCCTACAATGAGCAGTTCTTC	CASRAGTSSSYNEQFF
.	TRBV11-2	.	TRBJ2-1	TGTGCCAGCAGCCTCCCGACAGACAATGAGCAGTTCTTC	CASSLPTDNEQFF
.	TRBV4-1	.	TRBJ1-1	TGCGCCAGCAGCCAAGTAGTCCAGGCCTTTGAAGCTTTCTTT	CASSQVVQAFEAFF
.	TRBV7-2	TRBD1	TRBJ2-7	TGTGCCAGCAGCTTAGTTCGGGGGACAGGCCACTACGAGCAGTACTTC	CASSLVRGTGHYEQYF
.	TRBV6-5	.	TRBJ2-3	TGTGCCAGCGCGCTAGGGGGAGATACGCAGTATTTT	CASALGGDTQYF
.	TRBV25-1	TRBD1	TRBJ1-4	TGTGCCAGCAGTGAAGCTGTTTGGCAGGGGGACGAAAAACTGTTTTTT	CASSEAVWQGDEKLFF
.	TRBV19	.	TRBJ1-3	TGTGCCAGTAGTATCGGGGTCAAGGGACTTGGTGGAAACACCATATATTTT	CASSIGVKGLGGNTIYF
.	TRBV13	.	TRBJ2-1	TGTGCCAGCAGCTCCCTCCGAGCGTCCGTTTACAATGAGCAGTTCTTC	CASSSLRASVYNEQFF
.	TRBV28	.	TRBJ1-2	TGTGCCAGCAGTTTCCCGACAGGAGGATACTATGGCTACACCTTC	CASSFPTGGYYGYTF
.	TRBV6-1	TRBD1	TRBJ1-2	TGTGCCAGCAGTGACAGGGGGACACCCTATGGCTACACCTTC	CASSDRGTPYGYTF
.	TRBV10-3	.	TRBJ1-3	TGTGCCATCAGGGGGGACAAATCTGGAAACACCATATATTTT	CAIRGDKSGNTIYF
few	TRBV7-8	.	TRBJ1-2	TGTGCCAGCGGGGAGTATGGCTACACCTTC	CASGEYGYTF
once	TRBV14	.	TRBJ1-2	TGTGCCAGCAGCCAAGCCAGGGCTAGCGGAGGCTACACCTTC	CASSQARASGGYTF
.	TRBV27	TRBD1	TRBJ1-2	TGTGCCAGCAGTTTGGAATTCAGGGGGCTCGGAGGCTACACCTTC	CASSLEFRGLGGYTF
.	TRBV9	.	TRBJ1-1	TGTGCCAGCACCCTTGGGGGGGCCAACACTGAAGCTTTCTTT	CASTLGGANTEAFF
few	TRBV10-3	.	TRBJ1-2	TGTGCCATCAGGACAGTAAACTATGGCTACACCTTC	CAIRTVNYGYTF
once	TRBV24-1	TRBD2	TRBJ2-3	TGTGCCACCAGTGATTATGCTAGCGGAACAGATACGCAGTATTTT	CATSDYASGTDTQYF
.	TRBV5-1	.	TRBJ2-1	TGCGCCAGCAGCTCGGGGTCCCCCTTCTACAATGAGCAGTTCTTC	CASSSGSPFYNEQFF
.	TRBV18	.	TRBJ1-2	TGTGCCAGCTCACCACAGGGGGCTAACTATGGCTACACCTTC	CASSPQGANYGYTF
few	TRBV7-8	TRBD1	TRBJ2-5	TGTGCCAGCCATAAAAGGACAGGCGGTTGGTGGCAAGAGACCCAGTACTTC	CASHKRTGGWWQETQYF
.	TRBV10-3	TRBD2	TRBJ2-2	TGTGCCATCAGTCTAGCGGGACAGAACACCGGGGAGCTGTTTTTT	CAISLAGQNTGELFF
.	TRBV3-1/TRBV3-2	.	TRBJ2-1	TGTGCCAGCAGCTACAGGGTCTATGAGCAGTTCTTC	CASSYRVYEQFF
few	TRBV9	.	TRBJ1-2	TGTGCCAGCACCTCAGGGGAATTTGGCTACACCTTC	CASTSGEFGYTF
once	TRBV7-8	TRBD1	TRBJ1-3	TGTGCCAGCAGGGCACAGGGGGCCGCTGGAAACACCATATATTTT	CASRAQGAAGNTIYF
.	TRBV11-2	.	TRBJ2-7	TGTGCCAGCAGCTTAGAATCAGGGACTCACTACGAGCAGTACTTC	CASSLESGTHYEQYF
.	TRBV19	.	TRBJ1-4	TGTGCCAGTAGTCCAACAGGGACAAATGAAAAACTGTTTTTT	CASSPTGTNEKLFF
.	TRBV5-6	.	TRBJ1-4	TGTGCCAGCAGCCCAACCGACAGGAGCGAAAAACTGTTTTTT	CASSPTDRSEKLFF
few	TRBV19	.	TRBJ1-5	TGTGCCAGTAGTAGGCCAGCGTCTCCCAATCAGCCCCAGCATTTT	CASSRPASPNQPQHF
once	TRBV5-1	.	TRBJ2-7	TGCGCCAGCAGCTCCCCATCATACGAGCAGTACTTC	CASSSPSYEQYF
.	TRBV5-5	.	TRBJ2-7	TGTGCCAGCAGCTTGCAGGGGTACTCCTACGAGCAGTACTTC	CASSLQGYSYEQYF
.	TRBV6-6	.	TRBJ2-7	TGTGCCAGCAGTTACCAGTACGAGCAGTACTTC	CASSYQYEQYF
.	TRBV5-1	TRBD2	TRBJ2-7	TGCGCCAGCAGCTTGGTTAGCGGGATACCCTACGAGCAGTACTTC	CASSLVSGIPYEQYF
.	TRBV28	TRBD1	TRBJ1-4	TGTGCCAGCAGTCCCGTGCCAGGGGGCGAGGAAAAACTGTTTTTT	CASSPVPGGEEKLFF
.	TRBV3-1/TRBV3-2	.	TRBJ2-5	TGTGCCAGCAGCCAAGATGAGGGTTGCCAAGAGACCCAGTACTTC	CASSQDEGCQETQYF
.	TRBV2	TRBD1	TRBJ1-2	TGTGCCAGCTATGCCTGGTCGGACAGGCAGCGCACCTACGAGTACTATGGCTACACCTTC	CASYAWSDRQRTYEYYGYTF
.	TRBV2	.	TRBJ1-1	TGTGCCAGCAGTGGATTCTTGGGGGGCACTGAAGCTTTCTTT	CASSGFLGGTEAFF
.	TRBV11-1	.	TRBJ2-5	TGTGCCAGCAGCTTATTCCTAGGGGCGGGGGAGACCCAGTACTTC	CASSLFLGAGETQYF
.	TRBV12-3/TRBV12-4	.	TRBJ2-2	TGTGCCAGCAGCACCGGGAGAACCGGGGAGCTGTTTTTT	CASSTGRTGELFF
.	TRBV25-1	.	TRBJ2-7	TGTGCCAGCGATGGACAGCCGTCCTACGAGCAGTACTTC	CASDGQPSYEQYF
.	TRBV11-2	.	TRBJ1-2	TGTGCCAGCAGCTTAGAGACCCCAGGGTACCCCCACTTGAGCTATGGCTACACCTTC	CASSLETPGYPHLSYGYTF
.	TRBV28	.	TRBJ1-5	TGTGCCAGCACCGAAGGAGGTCCCCAGCATTTT	CASTEGGPQHF
.	TRBV18	TRBD2	TRBJ2-7	TGTGCCAGCTCACGGGACCTTAGCGGGACGGGCTACGAGCAGTACTTC	CASSRDLSGTGYEQYF
.	TRBV7-6	.	TRBJ2-3	TGTGCCAGCAGCCTCAATCTGGGGGCCAGAGATACGCAGTATTTT	CASSLNLGARDTQYF